The source of this TCR beta chain is a study of T cells after somatic rescue of genetic block. Germline values: CDR1 MNHEY, CDR2 SVGAGI. There are 15 residues in the CDR3. V dropped 1 base and J dropped 5; count of bases not matched to a gene: 3. Clones were read by immunoSEQ multiplex PCR, and TCRdb kept only the in-frame ones, dropping some. The table records some 90,000 clones, 80% to 90% of them present only once. The receptor's source is a woman younger than 30. Sequencing was performed on peripheral blood mononuclear cells (PBMCs). This sequence joins TRBV6-5 and TRBJ2-5; 11 positions agree with TRBD2. The CDR3 here is CASSYWASGRETQYF. Written as DNA, the CDR3 is TGTGCCAGCAGTTACTGGGCTAGCGGGAGGGAGACCCAGTACTTC.